This is a list of T cell receptor beta chains from one sample in a study of blood T cell repertoires in COVID-19. Sequencing was performed with immunoSEQ multiplex PCR; in TCRdb, only in-frame clones are kept and a portion is missing. Among about 160,000 clones listed, approximately 81% were seen once. The specimen sequenced was PBMCs or T cells enriched from blood (not recorded which). These receptors were collected from a woman between 40 and 55 years old with acute COVID-19. The CDR3 runs from the conserved cysteine through the conserved F or W. Each record gives: V gene, D gene, CDR3 protein. The D gene is left open where the match is weak.

>TRBV29-1|TRBD2
CSVLAGGPSDTQYF
>TRBV18|TRBD1
CASSPPTGPEQYF
>TRBV19|TRBD1
CASSRPGQGIFYTF
>TRBV13|-
CASSYLADTEAFF
>TRBV6-5|TRBD1
CASSYSYRQGSQPQHF
>TRBV2|TRBD1
CASRLTGITEAFF
>TRBV13|-
CASSLMGGTEAFF
>TRBV2|TRBD2
CASSEARREVPGTDTQYF
>TRBV7-9|-
CASSPGHVGNYGYTF
>TRBV15|TRBD1
CATSSFTGGMGETQYF
>TRBV5-1|TRBD2
CASRPLAGPAETQYF
>TRBV11-3|TRBD1
CASPRQGSYGYTF
>TRBV5-8|-
CAGGVGNQPQHF
>TRBV20-1|-
CSASGGRAGTEAFF
>TRBV5-1|TRBD2
CASSSGLAGNTDTQYF
>TRBV19|TRBD2
CASSIQRGPYNEQFF
>TRBV6-5|TRBD1
CASRTGTGGPDTQYF
>TRBV5-3|TRBD1
CARSSPGTGENNEQFF
>TRBV29-1|TRBD2
CSAMGLADPGGTQYF
>TRBV11-1|-
CASSPPDTLGKTQYF
>TRBV6-5|TRBD2
CASSKQTSPRDTQYF
>TRBV12-3/TRBV12-4|-
CASSLGRDTEAFF
>TRBV6-5|TRBD2
CASSWSAGARDTQYF
>TRBV19|-
CASSIYQGSYEQYF
>TRBV6-5|-
CASSQVDTQYF
>TRBV7-9|-
CASSFPDKNYGYTF
>TRBV5-4|TRBD2
CASSLKSGRGHYNEQFF
>TRBV29-1|TRBD2
CSVEDGTSRDIQYF
>TRBV7-9|TRBD2
CASIIPWTSGSYNEQFF
>TRBV6-6|-
CASSPRGEGGLNYGYTF
>TRBV7-9|TRBD2
CASSLASGSHNEQFF
>TRBV3-1/TRBV3-2|TRBD2
CASSQSRSSGFSTDTQYF
>TRBV5-1|-
CASSEPGDETQYF
>TRBV11-2|-
CASSLSGGDPTDTQYF
>TRBV24-1|-
CATSEASRANVLTF
>TRBV10-3|-
CAMSLTGSNEQFF
>TRBV25-1|TRBD2
CASSESETSGMQETQYF
>TRBV18|-
CASSPFRPGLPRNTEAFF
>TRBV7-8|TRBD1
CASSLDRARYVEQFF
>TRBV5-1|TRBD1
CASSGTGFAGNFYEQYF
>TRBV7-6|TRBD2
CASTLAGGPNEQFF
>TRBV19|-
CATTTTNEKLFF
>TRBV7-3|TRBD2
CASSLQGGGYNEQFF
>TRBV6-5|TRBD2
CASTPQREGGGELFF
>TRBV19|-
CASNPTQGYTEAFF